These 32 T cell receptor beta chains originate from one sample sequenced in a study of technical replicates of blood from several donors. Assay: immunoSEQ multiplex PCR; the TCRdb copy retains only in-frame clones and omits some. In the table there are some 14,000 clones, 75% to 85% of which are singletons. The specimen sequenced was PBMCs. These receptor sequences come from a human donor in good health.

Here the CDR3 reads CAWSPGTGNEKLFF. The DNA for the CDR3 is TGTGCCTGGAGTCCCGGGACAGGGAACGAAAAACTGTTTTTT. V and J are TRBV30 and TRBJ1-4; 9 positions agree with TRBD1. From germline, CDR1 is GTSNPN and CDR2 SVGIG (reference sequence). V shed 2 bases and J 8 bases; nucleotides not matched to a gene: 6. The CDR3 covers 14 residues. Using reference TRBV30 and TRBJ1-4 for the parts outside the CDR3, the full variable domain is SQTIHQWPATLVQPVGSPLSLECTVEGTSNPNLYWYRQAAGRGLQLLFYSVGIGQISSEVPQNLSASRPQDRQFILSSKKLLLSDSGFYLCAWSPGTGNEKLFFGSGTQLSVL.

The V call is TRBV20-1, the J call TRBJ2-1; D gene unclear. The CDR3 loop spans 11 amino acids. Looked up from germline, CDR1 is DFQATT and CDR2 is SNEGSKA (reference sequence). Deletions cut 5 bases from V and 7 bases from J, with 9 bases between. This chain's CDR3 is CSASEWNEQFF. The DNA of the CDR3 is TGCAGTGCTTCTGAGTGGAATGAGCAGTTCTTC.

The genes are TRBV20-1 and TRBJ1-2; D unresolved. CDR1 and CDR2 (germline): DFQATT, SNEGSKA (reference sequence). The CDR3 has 11 residues. Trimming took 3 bases from V and 4 from J, leaving 6 bases between them. This CDR3 is CSASTGYGYTF. The CDR3 nucleotides are TGCAGTGCTAGCACGGGCTATGGCTACACCTTC.

The chain links TRBV9 to TRBJ2-7; maybe TRBD1 (8 bases). The CDR3 contains 15 residues. Trimming cost V 0 bases and J 2 bases, with 12 bases left between them. Germline CDR1 is SGDLS and CDR2 is YYNGEE. CDR3 nucleotide sequence: TGTGCCAGCAGCGTAGCCACAGGGGGGGCCTACGAGCAGTACTTC. It translates to CASSVATGGAYEQYF.

The rearrangement uses TRBV5-6 and TRBJ1-2; D uncertain. The germline V and J ends were trimmed by 2 bases and 2 bases, with 7 bases remaining between them. CDR3 length: 13 residues. Germline CDR1 is SGHDT and CDR2 is YYEEEE. CDR3 sequence (DNA): TGTGCCAGCAGCTTACCAGGAAACTATGGCTACACCTTC. This codes for CASSLPGNYGYTF.

This rearrangement joins TRBV5-8 to TRBJ1-5; the match to TRBD1 covers 7 bases. The CDR3 sequence is 15 residues long. With 2 bases clipped from V and 5 bases from J, the junction kept 7 bases outside the gene matches. Germline lookup yields CDR1 SGHTS and CDR2 YDEGEE. CDR3 coding DNA: TGTGCCAGCAGCTTATGGCAGGGGGTCGATCAGCCCCAGCATTTT. Translating gives CASSLWQGVDQPQHF. Supplemented by reference TRBV5-8 and TRBJ1-5, the full variable domain reads EAGVTQSPTHLIKTRGQQATLRCSPISGHTSVYWYQQALGLGLQFLLWYDEGEERNRGNFPPRFSGRQFPNYSSELNVNALELEDSALYLCASSLWQGVDQPQHFGDGTRLSIL.

CDR3 protein: CASSPRTGTSTDTQYF. For the CDR3, the DNA is TGTGCCAGCAGCCCAAGGACAGGGACTAGCACAGATACGCAGTATTTT. The chain has TRBV7-6 and TRBJ2-3; TRBD1 matches 8 bases. Germline V gene lookup returns CDR1 SGHVS and CDR2 FNYEAQ. V lost 5 bases and J lost 0; bases outside the gene matches: 7. The CDR3 length is 16 residues.

The chain combines TRBV27 with TRBJ1-2, with D possibly TRBD1 on 5 matching bases. The V end was cut by 0 bases, the J end by 13 bases, with 15 bases between. The CDR3 has 13 amino acids. Germline values: CDR1 MNHEY, CDR2 SMNVEV (reference sequence). CDR3 in amino acids: CASSLSHDSLLTF. CDR3 in DNA: TGTGCCAGCAGTTTATCCCACGACAGCCTCCTCACCTTC.

The chain has TRBV6-5 and TRBJ2-5; the D is unclear. V was clipped by 6 bases and J by 1 base, with 9 bases between them. This CDR3 region has 13 residues. Germline V gene sequence: CDR1 MNHEY, CDR2 SVGAGI. The CDR3 sequence: CASRELSQETQYF. CDR3 in DNA: TGTGCCAGCAGGGAGCTCAGCCAAGAGACCCAGTACTTC.

The CDR3 DNA sequence: TGTGCCAGCTCACCGGCCTCGGACTTCACGTATGGCTACACCTTC. Amino acid sequence: CASSPASDFTYGYTF. The chain is built from TRBV18 and TRBJ1-2; D not certain. The CDR3 has 15 amino acids. Trimming took 3 bases from V and 5 from J, leaving 16 bases between them. Germline V gives CDR1 KGHSH, CDR2 LQKENI. The whole variable domain, remainder taken from reference TRBV18 and TRBJ1-2, is NAGVMQNPRHLVRRRGQEARLRCSPMKGHSHVYWYRQLPEEGLKFMVYLQKENIIDESGMPKERFSAEFPKEGPSILRIQQVVRGDSAAYFCASSPASDFTYGYTFGSGTRLTVV.

The V call is TRBV30, the J call TRBJ2-2, with 7 bases lining up with TRBD1. Germline V gives CDR1 GTSNPN, CDR2 SVGIG (reference sequence). V shed 2 bases and J 4 bases; nucleotides not matched to a gene: 4. The CDR3 has 14 residues. The CDR3 spells CAWSRDRATGELFF. The CDR3, as DNA: TGTGCCTGGAGTCGAGACAGGGCCACCGGGGAGCTGTTTTTT.

The V gene is TRBV19, the J gene TRBJ2-5; 10 bases fit TRBD1. Germline lookup yields CDR1 LNHDA and CDR2 SQIVND (reference sequence). The ends lost 3 bases at V and 6 bases at J; junction bases unmatched: 4. The CDR3 is 14 residues long. CDR3: CASSMTGGLQTQYF. The DNA of the CDR3 is TGTGCCAGTAGTATGACAGGGGGCTTACAGACCCAGTACTTC.

This clone has more than one count but fewer than ten. J is TRBJ2-3 and V is TRBV27; D remains ambiguous. Trimming removed 6 bases from V and 0 bases from J, with 13 bases in between. The CDR3 spans 15 residues. CDR1 is MNHEY and CDR2 is SMNVEV in the germline V gene (reference sequence). The CDR3, as DNA: TGTGCCAGCAGACAGCCAGGCTACAGCACAGATACGCAGTATTTT. Amino acids: CASRQPGYSTDTQYF.

The rearrangement links TRBV6-1 to TRBJ2-7; a weak D match, TRBD2 (7 bases). Trimming cost V 4 bases and J 0 bases, with 28 bases left between them. CDR3 length: 20 residues. In germline, CDR1 is MNHNS, CDR2 SASEGT. CDR3 bases: TGTGCCAGCAGTGTTCCAAGGGGGGGGGTCGGGACTGGCAACTCCTACGAGCAGTACTTC. Its protein product is CASSVPRGGVGTGNSYEQYF.

The CDR3 loop is CASSKGQGSYEQYF. CDR3 coding DNA: TGTGCCAGCAGTAAGGGACAGGGGAGCTACGAGCAGTACTTC. The rearrangement uses TRBV28 and TRBJ2-7; 10 bases map to TRBD1. Germline lookup yields CDR1 MDHEN and CDR2 SYDVKM. Trimming removed 5 bases from V and 3 bases from J; junction bases left unmatched: 4. This CDR3 has 14 amino acids.

The V call is TRBV7-6, the J call TRBJ2-1, with 11 nucleotides matching TRBD2. Germline trimming cut 2 bases from V and 7 bases from J; bases unmatched to any gene: 7. The CDR3 has 16 residues. CDR1 is SGHVS, CDR2 FNYEAQ, per germline. The DNA for the CDR3 is TGTGCCAGCAGCTTAATAGCGACTAGCGGGAATAATGAGCAGTTCTTC. Amino acid sequence: CASSLIATSGNNEQFF.

The V call is TRBV30, the J call TRBJ2-3; tentative D call: TRBD2 (5 bases). This CDR3 has 17 residues. V lost 2 bases and J 4 bases, leaving 22 bases between the germline ends. The germline V gene has CDR1 GTSNPN and CDR2 SVGIG (reference sequence). CDR3 sequence: CAWSRRAENLTPDTQYF. The CDR3 DNA follows: TGTGCCTGGAGTCGGCGAGCGGAAAACCTTACCCCAGATACGCAGTATTTT.

The V gene is TRBV28, the J gene TRBJ2-1; 12 positions match TRBD2. From germline, CDR1 is MDHEN and CDR2 SYDVKM. The CDR3 consists of 16 residues. V was pared by 4 bases and J by 8 bases, with 9 bases of the junction left unmatched. The CDR3: CASSSPTSGSKDEQFF. DNA of the CDR3: TGTGCCAGCAGTTCCCCGACTAGCGGGAGTAAGGATGAGCAGTTCTTC.

The V and J genes are TRBV21-1 and TRBJ1-2. TRBV21-1 is marked as a pseudogene. The CDR3 consists of 16 residues. The CDR3 nucleotides are TGTGCCAGCAGCAAAGCCCCGGAGAGGCCTGAGGATGGCTACACCTTC. This gives the protein CASSKAPERPEDGYTF.

CDR3 sequence reads: CASSIPQGANDGYTF. As DNA, the CDR3 is TGTGCCAGTAGTATACCCCAGGGGGCGAACGATGGCTACACCTTC. This chain links TRBV19 with TRBJ1-2; 8 nucleotides line up with TRBD1. Germline CDR1 LNHDA, CDR2 SQIVND (reference sequence). The V and J ends lost 2 bases and 6 bases, in that order; junction bases with no gene match: 8. The CDR3 sequence is 15 residues long.

The V call is TRBV19, the J call TRBJ2-1, with D unresolved. Trimming shortened V by 6 bases and J by 15 bases, and 18 bases separated the two germline ends. This CDR3 is built from 12 residues. Looked up from germline, CDR1 is LNHDA and CDR2 is SQIVND (reference sequence). CDR3 sequence (DNA): TGTGCCAGTAGAGATGACACCCGAGTGTGGTTCTTC. Its translation is CASRDDTRVWFF.

The rearrangement uses TRBV7-9 and TRBJ2-2; tentatively, D is TRBD2 (6 bases). Germline V lookup: CDR1 SEHNR, CDR2 FQNEAQ (reference sequence). The ends were cut back, 6 bases at V and 3 bases at J, with 11 bases in the middle. This CDR3 spans 14 amino acids. This CDR3 reads CASSRDFYTGELFF. In DNA, the CDR3 is TGTGCCAGCAGTCGGGACTTCTACACCGGGGAGCTGTTTTTT.

This chain joins TRBV5-1 and TRBJ2-3; perhaps TRBD2 as D (6 bases). The CDR3 consists of 15 residues. The germline gives CDR1 SGHRS, CDR2 YFSETQ. The V end lost 0 bases, the J end lost 3 bases, and 11 bases lay between the germline ends. Here the CDR3 DNA reads TGCGCCAGCAGCTTGGAGGGACTCACGACAGATACGCAGTATTTT. Translating it yields CASSLEGLTTDTQYF.

The gene calls are TRBV7-7 and TRBJ2-2; D might be TRBD1 (5 bases). CDR1 and CDR2 from the germline V gene are SSHAT and FNYEAQ (reference sequence). The CDR3 has 14 amino acids. The ends were cut back, 3 bases at V and 4 bases at J, with 9 bases in the middle. The CDR3: CASSFSGLTGELFF. The CDR3 coding sequence is TGTGCCAGCAGCTTCTCAGGGCTCACCGGGGAGCTGTTTTTT.

V gene TRBV28 combines with J gene TRBJ2-7, with D hard to call. The V and J ends lost 2 bases and 4 bases respectively, with 6 bases between them. This CDR3 region has 12 residues. Germline CDR1 reads MDHEN; CDR2 reads SYDVKM. CDR3 sequence reads: CASSLGSYEQYF. DNA of the CDR3: TGTGCCAGCAGTTTAGGTAGTTACGAGCAGTACTTC.

For the CDR3, the DNA is TGTGCCAGCAGCTTAGTGGGCCATCGTACCTCGAACACTGAAGCTTTCTTT. Encoded protein: CASSLVGHRTSNTEAFF. The chain combines TRBV7-9 with TRBJ1-1; D gene ambiguous. V lost 1 base and J lost 1, with 16 bases in between. The CDR3 loop spans 17 amino acids. Looked up from germline, CDR1 is SEHNR and CDR2 is FQNEAQ (reference sequence). Full variable domain (rest looked up from reference TRBV7-9 and TRBJ1-1): DTGVSQNPRHKITKRGQNVTFRCDPISEHNRLYWYRQTLGQGPEFLTYFQNEAQLEKSRLLSDRFSAERPKGSFSTLEIQRTEQGDSAMYLCASSLVGHRTSNTEAFFGQGTRLTVV.

This clone has just a few counts. The rearrangement links TRBV14 to TRBJ1-2, with D maybe TRBD1 (6 bases). This CDR3 is built from 16 residues. V was cut by 3 bases and J by 2 bases, with 16 bases left in between. Per the germline V gene, CDR1 is SGHDN and CDR2 is FVKESK. CDR3 nucleotide sequence: TGTGCCAGCAGCCAGGACAGACGCTTACAGAACTATGGCTACACCTTC. Translating gives CASSQDRRLQNYGYTF.

This clone came up a few times. V gene TRBV5-1 combines with J gene TRBJ1-4; perhaps TRBD1 as D (6 bases). The CDR3 runs to 12 residues. Germline lookup yields CDR1 SGHRS and CDR2 YFSETQ. V was pared by 5 bases and J by 8 bases, with 10 bases between. The CDR3 protein is CASRRDTEKLFF. In nucleotides, the CDR3 is TGCGCCAGCAGACGGGACACCGAAAAACTGTTTTTT. The variable domain in full, completed from reference TRBV5-1 and TRBJ1-4, reads KAGVTQTPRYLIKTRGQQVTLSCSPISGHRSVSWYQQTPGQGLQFLFEYFSETQRNKGNFPGRFSGRQFSNSRSEMNVSTLELGDSALYLCASRRDTEKLFFGSGTQLSVL.

This rearrangement joins TRBV5-1 to TRBJ1-1; D might be TRBD1 (5 bases). This CDR3 comprises 11 residues. The V gene lost 7 bases and the J gene lost 7 bases, with 11 bases spanning the gap. The V gene's germline CDR1 is SGHRS and CDR2 YFSETQ. CDR3 DNA: TGCGCCAGCGGGGAGGGGCGTGAAGCTTTCTTT. Residues: CASGEGREAFF.

This chain connects TRBV10-3 to TRBJ1-1, with a weak D call TRBD1 (5 bases). CDR3 size: 13 residues. V was shortened by 2 bases and J by 4 bases, with 8 bases between the two germline ends. Per the germline V gene, CDR1 is ENHRY and CDR2 is SYGVKD. CDR3 DNA: TGTGCCATCAGTGAGGGGGGGGGCACTGAAGCTTTCTTT. Its translation is CAISEGGGTEAFF.

This chain uses TRBV2 with TRBJ2-1, with 7 bases aligning to TRBD2. The germline V gene encodes CDR1 SNHLY and CDR2 FYNNEI. V gave up 10 bases and J gave up 7 bases; unmatched junction bases: 13. The CDR3 covers 14 residues. CDR3 DNA sequence: TGTGCCACCTCACTAGCGCGAACTACGAATGAGCAGTTCTTC. Protein: CATSLARTTNEQFF.

The CDR3 is CASSPLLGSDTEAFF. CDR3 DNA: TGTGCCAGCTCACCACTTTTGGGGAGTGACACTGAAGCTTTCTTT. The chain joins TRBV18 to TRBJ1-1; D not certain. This CDR3 has 15 amino acids. Trimming removed 1 base from V and 3 bases from J, with 12 bases in between. Germline assignment: CDR1 KGHSH and CDR2 LQKENI. The whole variable domain, remainder taken from reference TRBV18 and TRBJ1-1, is NAGVMQNPRHLVRRRGQEARLRCSPMKGHSHVYWYRQLPEEGLKFMVYLQKENIIDESGMPKERFSAEFPKEGPSILRIQQVVRGDSAAYFCASSPLLGSDTEAFFGQGTRLTVV.